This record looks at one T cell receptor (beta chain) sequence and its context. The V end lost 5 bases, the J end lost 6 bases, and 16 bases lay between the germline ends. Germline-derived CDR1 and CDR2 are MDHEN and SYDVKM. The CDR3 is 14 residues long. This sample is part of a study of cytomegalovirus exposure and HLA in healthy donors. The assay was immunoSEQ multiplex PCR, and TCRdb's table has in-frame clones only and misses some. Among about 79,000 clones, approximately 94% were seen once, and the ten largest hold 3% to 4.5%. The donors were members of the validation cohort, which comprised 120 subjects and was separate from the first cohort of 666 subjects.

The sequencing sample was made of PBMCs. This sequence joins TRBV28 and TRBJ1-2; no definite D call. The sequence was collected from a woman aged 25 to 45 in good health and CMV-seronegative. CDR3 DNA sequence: TGTGCCAGCAGTCCAGATCAGGTCGGGGATGGCTACACCTTC. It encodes CASSPDQVGDGYTF.